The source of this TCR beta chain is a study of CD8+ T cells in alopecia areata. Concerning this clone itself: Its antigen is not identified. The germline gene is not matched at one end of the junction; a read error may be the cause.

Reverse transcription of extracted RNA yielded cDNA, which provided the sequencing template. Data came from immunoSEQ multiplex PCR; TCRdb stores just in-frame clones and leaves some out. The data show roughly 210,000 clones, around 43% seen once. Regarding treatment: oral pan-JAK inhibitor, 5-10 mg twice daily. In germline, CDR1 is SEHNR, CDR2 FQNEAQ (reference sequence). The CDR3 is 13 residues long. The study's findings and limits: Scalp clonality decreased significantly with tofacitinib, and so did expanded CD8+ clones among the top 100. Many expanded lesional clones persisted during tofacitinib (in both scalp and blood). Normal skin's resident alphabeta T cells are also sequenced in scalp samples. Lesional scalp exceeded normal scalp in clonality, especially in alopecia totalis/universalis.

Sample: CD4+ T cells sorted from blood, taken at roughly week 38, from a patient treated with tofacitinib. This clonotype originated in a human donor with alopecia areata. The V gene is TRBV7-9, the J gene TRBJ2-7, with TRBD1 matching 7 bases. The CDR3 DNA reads TGCGCGGTGGACCGGGACAGATCCTACGAGCAGTACTTC. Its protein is CAVDRDRSYEQYF. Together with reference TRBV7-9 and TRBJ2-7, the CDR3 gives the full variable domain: DTGVSQNPRHKITKRGQNVTFRCDPISEHNRLYWYRQTLGQGPEFLTYFQNEAQLEKSRLLSDRFSAERPKGSFSTLEIQRTEQGDSAMYLCAVDRDRSYEQYFGPGTRLTVT.